The 9 T cell receptor beta chains reported below all come from one sample, sequenced in a study of identical twins. Each CDR3 protein is one row after TCRdb ran MiXCR on the 5' RACE reads. The data contain 400,000 to 550,000 distinct CDR3 sequences, 20% to 25% of them singletons. These data were also reused for a study on T cells expressing NK-cell markers.

Sequenced sample: CD4+ T cells sorted from blood. These TCRs come from a woman aged 18-30 years in good health.

A few counts support this clonotype. The rearrangement links TRBV12-3 or TRBV12-4 to TRBJ2-6; D remains ambiguous. Between the trimmed V and J ends, which lost 2 bases and 0 bases, there was a span of 11 bases. The CDR3 spans 17 residues. The CDR3 DNA reads TGTGCCAGCAGTTTATTGGGAATGGGCTCTGGGGCCAACGTCCTGACTTTC. It yields the protein CASSLLGMGSGANVLTF.

This clonotype was detected only a few times. CDR3 protein: CSASDPVNYGYTF. DNA for the CDR3: TGCAGTGCTAGCGACCCAGTAAACTATGGCTACACCTTC. The chain carries TRBV20-1 and TRBJ1-2; D gene unclear. The V gene's germline CDR1 is DFQATT and CDR2 SNEGSKA (reference sequence). This CDR3 is built from 13 residues. V was clipped by 3 bases and J by 2 bases, with 10 bases between them.

The chain uses TRBV3-1 and TRBJ1-1, with D unclear. The CDR3 loop spans 14 amino acids. Trimming removed 5 bases from V and 1 base from J, with 11 bases in between. Per the germline V gene, CDR1 is LGHDT and CDR2 is YNNKEL (reference sequence). In DNA form, the CDR3 reads TGTGCCAGCAGCTACCGGGCCTCGAACACTGAAGCTTTCTTT. It translates to CASSYRASNTEAFF.

This clonotype was seen a few times. V is TRBV29-1 and J is TRBJ2-7; D is uncertain. This CDR3 is built from 13 residues. Trimming stripped 5 bases from V and 0 bases from J, with 11 bases between. Germline values: CDR1 SQVTM, CDR2 ANQGSEA. The CDR3 region is CSVQGEISYEQYF. As DNA, the CDR3 is TGCAGCGTTCAAGGCGAAATCTCCTACGAGCAGTACTTC.

This clonotype occurred a few times. This rearrangement joins TRBV5-1 to TRBJ2-4, with D perhaps assigned TRBD1 or TRBD2 (5 bases each). CDR1 and CDR2 from the germline V gene are SGHRS and YFSETQ. The V end was cut by 2 bases, the J end by 9 bases, with 15 bases between. The length of the CDR3 is 14 residues. As DNA, the CDR3 is TGCGCCAGCAGCTTTGGGGGTTCGGGTGGCATTCAGTACTTC. Translating gives CASSFGGSGGIQYF.

This chain joins TRBV7-2 and TRBJ2-1, with D tentatively TRBD2 (5 bases). The length of the CDR3 is 16 residues. Trimming removed 4 bases at V and 3 bases at J, with 16 bases between. Germline loops: CDR1 SGHTA, CDR2 FQGNSA. The CDR3 sequence is CASSWEASQYYNEQFF. The DNA of the CDR3 is TGTGCCAGCAGCTGGGAAGCTAGCCAATACTACAATGAGCAGTTCTTC.

Only a few counts were recorded for this clonotype. The rearrangement joins TRBV3-1 to TRBJ1-2, with TRBD1 matching over 7 bases. The germline CDR1 and CDR2 sequences are LGHDT and YNNKEL (reference sequence). With 1 base clipped from V and 8 bases from J, the junction kept 7 bases outside the gene matches. The CDR3 totals 14 residues. CDR3 amino acids: CASSQGQGGGGYTF. The CDR3 bases are TGTGCCAGCAGCCAAGGACAGGGCGGAGGGGGCTACACCTTC. The variable domain in full, with the rest retrieved from reference TRBV3-1 and TRBJ1-2, is DTAVSQTPKYLVTQMGNDKSIKCEQNLGHDTMYWYKQDSKKFLKIMFSYNNKELIINETVPNRFSPKSPDKAHLNLHINSLELGDSAVYFCASSQGQGGGGYTFGSGTRLTVV.

This clonotype appeared a few times. The CDR3 nucleotides read TGCGCCAGCAGCCTGAGACAGGCGAGTAACTATGGCTACACCTTC. Translation gives CASSLRQASNYGYTF. This rearrangement joins TRBV5-1 to TRBJ1-2, with D perhaps TRBD1 (6 bases). V was cut by 4 bases and J by 1 base, with 14 bases left in between. This CDR3 region has 15 residues. The germline CDR1 and CDR2 sequences are SGHRS and YFSETQ.

The chain uses TRBV7-8 and TRBJ2-1; D remains ambiguous. V dropped 1 base and J dropped 7 bases, with 17 bases sitting between them. Germline CDR1 is SGHVS and CDR2 is FQNEAQ. This CDR3 comprises 16 residues. Here the CDR3 reads CASSLVRVVQRNEQFF. DNA for the CDR3: TGTGCCAGCAGCTTAGTACGCGTAGTCCAAAGGAATGAGCAGTTCTTC.